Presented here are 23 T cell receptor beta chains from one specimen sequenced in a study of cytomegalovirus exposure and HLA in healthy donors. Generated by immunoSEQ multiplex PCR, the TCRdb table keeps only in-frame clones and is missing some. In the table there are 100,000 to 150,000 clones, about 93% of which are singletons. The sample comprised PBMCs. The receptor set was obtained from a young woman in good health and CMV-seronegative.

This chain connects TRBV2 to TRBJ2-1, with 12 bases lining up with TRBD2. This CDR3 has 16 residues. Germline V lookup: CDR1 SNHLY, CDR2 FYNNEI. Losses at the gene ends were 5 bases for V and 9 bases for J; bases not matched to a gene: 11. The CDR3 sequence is CASSQLTSGSRGEQFF. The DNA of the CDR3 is TGTGCCAGCAGTCAGCTGACTAGCGGGAGTCGCGGTGAGCAGTTCTTC.

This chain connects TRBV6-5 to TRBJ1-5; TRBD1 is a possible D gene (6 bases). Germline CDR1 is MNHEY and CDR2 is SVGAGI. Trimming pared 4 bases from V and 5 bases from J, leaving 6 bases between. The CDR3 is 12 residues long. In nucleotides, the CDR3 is TGTGCCAGCAGTTCAGGGGATCAGCCCCAGCATTTT. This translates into CASSSGDQPQHF.

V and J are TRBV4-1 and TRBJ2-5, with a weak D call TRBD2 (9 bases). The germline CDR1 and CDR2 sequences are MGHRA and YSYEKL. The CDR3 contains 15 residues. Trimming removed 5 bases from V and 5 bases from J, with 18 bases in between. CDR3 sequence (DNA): TGCGCCAGCAGCGAGACTAGCGGACAGGGCGAGACCCAGTACTTC. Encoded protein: CASSETSGQGETQYF.

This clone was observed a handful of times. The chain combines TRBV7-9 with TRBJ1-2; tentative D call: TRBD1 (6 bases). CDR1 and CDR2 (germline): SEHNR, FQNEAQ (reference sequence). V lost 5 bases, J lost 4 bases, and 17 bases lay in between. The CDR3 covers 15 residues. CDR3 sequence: CASSVPQGGLYGYTF. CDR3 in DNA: TGTGCCAGCAGCGTCCCACAGGGTGGTCTCTATGGCTACACCTTC.

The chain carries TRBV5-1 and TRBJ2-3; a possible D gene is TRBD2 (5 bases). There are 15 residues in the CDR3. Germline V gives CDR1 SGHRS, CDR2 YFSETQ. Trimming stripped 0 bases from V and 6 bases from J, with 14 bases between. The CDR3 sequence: CASSLGGFSADTQYF. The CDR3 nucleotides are TGCGCCAGCAGCTTGGGAGGGTTCTCAGCTGATACGCAGTATTTT.

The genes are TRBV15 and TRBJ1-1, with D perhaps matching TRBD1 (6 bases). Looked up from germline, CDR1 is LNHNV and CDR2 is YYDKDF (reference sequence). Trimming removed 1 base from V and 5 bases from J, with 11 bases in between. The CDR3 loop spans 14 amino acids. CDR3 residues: CATSRVNRVTEAFF. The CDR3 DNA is TGTGCCACCAGCAGAGTAAACAGGGTGACTGAAGCTTTCTTT.

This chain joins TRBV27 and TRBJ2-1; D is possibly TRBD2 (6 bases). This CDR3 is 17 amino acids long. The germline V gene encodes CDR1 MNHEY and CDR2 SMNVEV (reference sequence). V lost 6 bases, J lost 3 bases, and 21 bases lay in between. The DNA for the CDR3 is TGTGCCAGCAGCACTTCGCTCGGGGACTCCTACTACAATGAGCAGTTCTTC. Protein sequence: CASSTSLGDSYYNEQFF.

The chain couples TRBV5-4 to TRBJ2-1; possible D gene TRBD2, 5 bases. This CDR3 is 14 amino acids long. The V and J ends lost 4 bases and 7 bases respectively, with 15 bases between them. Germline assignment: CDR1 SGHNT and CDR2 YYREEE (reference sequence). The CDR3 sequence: CASSLTGVRNEQFF. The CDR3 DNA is TGTGCCAGCAGCCTGACCGGGGTCAGAAATGAGCAGTTCTTC.

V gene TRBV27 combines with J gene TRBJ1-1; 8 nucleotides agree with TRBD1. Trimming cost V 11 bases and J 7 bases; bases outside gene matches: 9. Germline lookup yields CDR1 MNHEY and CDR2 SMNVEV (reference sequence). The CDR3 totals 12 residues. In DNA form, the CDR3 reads TGTGCCGTTTTACAGGGGGGCGGTGAAGCTTTCTTT. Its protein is CAVLQGGGEAFF.

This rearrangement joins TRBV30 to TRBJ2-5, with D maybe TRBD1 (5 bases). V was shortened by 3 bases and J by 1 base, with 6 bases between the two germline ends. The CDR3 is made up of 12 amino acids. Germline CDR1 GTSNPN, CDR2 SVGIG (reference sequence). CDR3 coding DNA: TGTGCCTGGAGAACAGGCCAAGAGACCCAGTACTTC. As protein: CAWRTGQETQYF. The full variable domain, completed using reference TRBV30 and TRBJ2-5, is SQTIHQWPATLVQPVGSPLSLECTVEGTSNPNLYWYRQAAGRGLQLLFYSVGIGQISSEVPQNLSASRPQDRQFILSSKKLLLSDSGFYLCAWRTGQETQYFGPGTRLLVL.

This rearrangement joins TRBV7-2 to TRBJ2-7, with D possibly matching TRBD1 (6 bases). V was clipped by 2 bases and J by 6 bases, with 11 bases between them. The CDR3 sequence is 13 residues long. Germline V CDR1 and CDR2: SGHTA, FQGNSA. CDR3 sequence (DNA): TGTGCCAGCAGCTTATCACAGGGCGGCGAGCAGTACTTC. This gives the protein CASSLSQGGEQYF.

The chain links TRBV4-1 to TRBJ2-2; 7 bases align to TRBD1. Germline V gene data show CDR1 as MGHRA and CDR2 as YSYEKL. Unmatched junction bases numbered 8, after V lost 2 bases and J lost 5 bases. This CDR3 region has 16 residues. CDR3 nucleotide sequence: TGCGCCAGCAGCCAAAAACAGGGGATTAGGACCGGGGAGCTGTTTTTT. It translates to CASSQKQGIRTGELFF.

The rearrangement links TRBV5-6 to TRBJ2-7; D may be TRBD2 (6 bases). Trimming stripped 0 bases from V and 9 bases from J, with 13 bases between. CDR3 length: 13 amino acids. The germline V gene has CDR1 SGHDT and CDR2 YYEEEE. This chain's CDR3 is CASSLGWRGWQYF. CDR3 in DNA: TGTGCCAGCAGCTTGGGTTGGCGGGGTTGGCAGTACTTC.

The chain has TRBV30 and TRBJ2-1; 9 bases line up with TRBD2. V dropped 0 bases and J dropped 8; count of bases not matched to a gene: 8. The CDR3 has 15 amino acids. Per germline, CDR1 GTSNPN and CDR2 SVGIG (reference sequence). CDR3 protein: CAWSVMGGRADEQFF. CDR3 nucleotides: TGTGCCTGGAGTGTAATGGGCGGGAGGGCCGATGAGCAGTTCTTC. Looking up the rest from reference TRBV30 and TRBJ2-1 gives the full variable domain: SQTIHQWPATLVQPVGSPLSLECTVEGTSNPNLYWYRQAAGRGLQLLFYSVGIGQISSEVPQNLSASRPQDRQFILSSKKLLLSDSGFYLCAWSVMGGRADEQFFGPGTRLTVL.

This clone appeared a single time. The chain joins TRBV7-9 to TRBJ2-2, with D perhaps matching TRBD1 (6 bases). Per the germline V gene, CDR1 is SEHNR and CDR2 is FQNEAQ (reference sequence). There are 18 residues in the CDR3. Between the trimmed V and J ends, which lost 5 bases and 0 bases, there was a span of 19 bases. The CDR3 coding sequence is TGTGCCAGCAGCGGCCCCGGGACACCAACCTCGAACACCGGGGAGCTGTTTTTT. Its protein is CASSGPGTPTSNTGELFF.

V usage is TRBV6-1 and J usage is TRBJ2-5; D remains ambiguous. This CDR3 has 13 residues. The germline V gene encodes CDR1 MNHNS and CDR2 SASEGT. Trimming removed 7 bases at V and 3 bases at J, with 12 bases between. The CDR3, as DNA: TGTGCCAGCATGTTCACTACAAAAGAGACCCAGTACTTC. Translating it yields CASMFTTKETQYF.

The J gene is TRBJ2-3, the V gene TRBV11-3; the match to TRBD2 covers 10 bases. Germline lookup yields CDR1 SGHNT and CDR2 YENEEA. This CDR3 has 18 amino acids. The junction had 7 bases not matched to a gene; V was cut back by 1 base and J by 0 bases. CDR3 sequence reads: CASSLGLAGVSSTDTQYF. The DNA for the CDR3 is TGTGCCAGCAGCTTAGGGCTAGCGGGGGTCTCTAGCACAGATACGCAGTATTTT.

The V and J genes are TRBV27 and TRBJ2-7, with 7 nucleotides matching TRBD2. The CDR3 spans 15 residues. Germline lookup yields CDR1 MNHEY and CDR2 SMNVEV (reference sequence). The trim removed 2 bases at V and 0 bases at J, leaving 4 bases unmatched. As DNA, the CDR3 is TGTGCCAGCAGTTTAAAGGGACTAAGCTCCTACGAGCAGTACTTC. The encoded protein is CASSLKGLSSYEQYF.

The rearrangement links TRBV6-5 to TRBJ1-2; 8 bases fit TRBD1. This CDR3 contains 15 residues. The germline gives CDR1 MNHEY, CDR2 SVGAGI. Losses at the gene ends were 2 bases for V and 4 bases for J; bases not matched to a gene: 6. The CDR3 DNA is TGTGCCAGCAGTTACCAGACAGACAGGGGCTATGGCTACACCTTC. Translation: CASSYQTDRGYGYTF.

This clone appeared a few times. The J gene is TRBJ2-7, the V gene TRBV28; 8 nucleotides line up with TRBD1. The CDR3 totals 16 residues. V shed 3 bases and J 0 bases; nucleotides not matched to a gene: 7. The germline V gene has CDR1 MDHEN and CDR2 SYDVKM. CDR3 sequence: CASSFSSQGDSYEQYF. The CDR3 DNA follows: TGTGCCAGCAGTTTCAGCTCACAGGGGGACTCCTACGAGCAGTACTTC.

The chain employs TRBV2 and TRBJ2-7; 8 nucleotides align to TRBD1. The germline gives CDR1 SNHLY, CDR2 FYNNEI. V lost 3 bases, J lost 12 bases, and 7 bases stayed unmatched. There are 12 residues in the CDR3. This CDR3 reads CASSDDRGPRYF. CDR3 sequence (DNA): TGTGCCAGCAGTGATGACAGGGGCCCGAGGTACTTC.

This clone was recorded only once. Here the CDR3 DNA reads TGTGCCAGCAGCCCTAAACGATTGAACACTGAAGCTTTCTTT. Its protein product is CASSPKRLNTEAFF. V and J are TRBV6-5 and TRBJ1-1; D not resolved. Germline CDR1 and CDR2: MNHEY and SVGAGI. This CDR3 comprises 14 residues. Between the trimmed V and J ends, which lost 6 bases and 0 bases, there was a span of 11 bases.

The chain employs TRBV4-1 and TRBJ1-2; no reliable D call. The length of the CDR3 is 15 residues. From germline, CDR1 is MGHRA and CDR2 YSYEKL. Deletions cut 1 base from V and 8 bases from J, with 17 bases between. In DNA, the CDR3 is TGCGCCAGCAGCCAAGTGGGTGGGCACCTAAAGGGCTACACCTTC. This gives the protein CASSQVGGHLKGYTF.